This T cell receptor (beta chain) was recovered during a study of blood T cells in healthy people across ages. For the study at large: Per every two T cells, about one barcoded beta molecule was captured by template switching.

Germline assignment: CDR1 MNHNS and CDR2 SASEGT. This CDR3 spans 12 amino acids. V dropped 6 bases and J dropped 4 bases, with 7 bases sitting between them. Primed by a sample-barcoded 5' primer and a J-beta primer mix, a second PCR proceeded for 7 to 11 cycles. TCRdb reprocessed the 5' RACE reads via MiXCR and lists one record per CDR3 protein. Among 720,000 or so distinct CDR3 sequences listed, approximately 40% were seen once. The clonotype originates from a man older than 75 in good health. The chain combines TRBV6-1 with TRBJ1-3; D not certain. The sample taken for sequencing was blood. The CDR3 loop is CASSLSGNTIYF. The CDR3 DNA reads TGTGCCAGCAGCCTCAGCGGAAACACCATATATTTT.